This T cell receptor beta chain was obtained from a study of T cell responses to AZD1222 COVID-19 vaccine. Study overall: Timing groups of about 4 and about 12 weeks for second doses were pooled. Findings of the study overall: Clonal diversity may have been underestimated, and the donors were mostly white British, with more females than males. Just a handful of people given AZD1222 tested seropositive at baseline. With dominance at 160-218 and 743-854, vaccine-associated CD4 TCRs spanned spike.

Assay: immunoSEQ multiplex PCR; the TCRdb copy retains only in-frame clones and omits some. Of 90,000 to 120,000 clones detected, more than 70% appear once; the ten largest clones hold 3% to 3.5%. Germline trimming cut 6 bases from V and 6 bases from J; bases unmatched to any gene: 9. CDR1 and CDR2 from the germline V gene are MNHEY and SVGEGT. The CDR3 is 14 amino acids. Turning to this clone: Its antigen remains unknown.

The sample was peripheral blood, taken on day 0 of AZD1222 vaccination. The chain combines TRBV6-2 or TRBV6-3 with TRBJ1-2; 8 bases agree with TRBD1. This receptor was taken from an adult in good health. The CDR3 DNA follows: TGTGCCAGCAGCCGGACAGGGAATGTCCATGGCTACACCTTC. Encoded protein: CASSRTGNVHGYTF.